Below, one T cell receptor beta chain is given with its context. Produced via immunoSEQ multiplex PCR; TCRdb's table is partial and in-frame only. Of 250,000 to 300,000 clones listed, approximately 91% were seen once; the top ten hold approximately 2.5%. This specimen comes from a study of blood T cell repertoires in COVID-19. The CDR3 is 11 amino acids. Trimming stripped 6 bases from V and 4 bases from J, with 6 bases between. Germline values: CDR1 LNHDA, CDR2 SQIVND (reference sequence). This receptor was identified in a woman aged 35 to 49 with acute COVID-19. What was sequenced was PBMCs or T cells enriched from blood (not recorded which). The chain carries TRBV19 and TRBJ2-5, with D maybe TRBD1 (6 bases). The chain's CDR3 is CASRQGETQYF. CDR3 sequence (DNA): TGTGCCAGTAGACAGGGAGAGACCCAGTACTTC.